This TCR beta chain was sequenced in a study of patients and donors after allogeneic stem cell transplantation. One entry per CDR3 protein results from TCRdb running MiXCR on the RT-PCR reads. Among tens of thousands of distinct CDR3 sequences, 25% to 35% were seen once, and the ten largest hold roughly 78%. The CDR3 consists of 16 residues. Material for sequencing was blood, either unsorted or a sorted T cell fraction (not recorded which). The J gene is TRBJ1-2, the V gene TRBV21-1; TRBD1, the table's D call, lacks a check against the DNA. TRBV21-1 counts as a pseudogene. The receptor's source is a human donor who was either an allogeneic HSCT recipient or a stem cell or donor lymphocyte infusion donor (not recorded which). It is not recorded whose cells these are; they may come from a transplant donor. For the CDR3, the DNA is TGTGCCAGCAGCAAAGGGCCTCAGGCCGGGTTGCGAGGCTACACCTTC. The encoded protein is CASSKGPQAGLRGYTF.